The 13 T cell receptor beta chains presented below share a single source sample, sequenced in a study of shared clonotypes between healthy human individuals. Method: immunoSEQ multiplex PCR; TCRdb's copy keeps in-frame clones and lacks some. The sample yields some 320,000 clones, roughly 91% seen once. What was sequenced was memory CD8+ T cells sorted from blood. Subset reported: CD45RO+ cells pooled with CCR7-negative TemRA cells. Every receptor here comes from a man between 18 and 29 years old in good health.

In its sample, this clone was seen a few times. The gene calls are TRBV27 and TRBJ2-3; D unresolved. There are 14 residues in the CDR3. V was cut by 5 bases and J by 1 base, with 10 bases left in between. CDR1 and CDR2 from the germline V gene are MNHEY and SMNVEV (reference sequence). The CDR3 spells CASSIGRGTDTQYF. CDR3 coding DNA: TGTGCCAGCAGTATCGGACGGGGCACAGATACGCAGTATTTT.

The genes are TRBV5-4 and TRBJ2-3; TRBD2 aligns across 12 bases. V was clipped by 4 bases and J by 7 bases; unmatched bases: 13. Germline loops: CDR1 SGHNT, CDR2 YYREEE (reference sequence). This CDR3 is 17 amino acids long. CDR3 bases: TGTGCCAGCAGCCGAATAGGGCTAGCGGGGGGGCTGAATACGCAGTATTTT. Translation gives CASSRIGLAGGLNTQYF.

This clone is a singleton in its sample. The J gene is TRBJ1-1, the V gene TRBV9, with a weak D call TRBD1 (6 bases). Germline CDR1 is SGDLS and CDR2 is YYNGEE. CDR3 size: 14 residues. The ends were cut back, 0 bases at V and 4 bases at J, with 10 bases in the middle. The CDR3 DNA is TGTGCCAGCAGCGTAGGGGGGGCCGGCACTGAAGCTTTCTTT. This sequence encodes CASSVGGAGTEAFF.

The genes are TRBV7-9 and TRBJ1-4; D gene uncertain. V dropped 5 bases and J dropped 6 bases, with 13 bases sitting between them. The length of the CDR3 is 14 residues. Germline V lookup: CDR1 SEHNR, CDR2 FQNEAQ (reference sequence). CDR3: CASSPREGHEKLFF. CDR3 DNA sequence: TGTGCCAGCAGCCCAAGGGAGGGTCATGAAAAACTGTTTTTT.

The gene calls are TRBV5-4 and TRBJ1-1, with 8 positions matching TRBD1. There are 15 residues in the CDR3. After removal of 4 bases from V and 2 bases from J, the junction contained 7 bases not matched to a gene. In germline, CDR1 is SGHNT, CDR2 YYREEE (reference sequence). DNA for the CDR3: TGTGCCAGCAGCGAGCAGGACAGGGCAAACACTGAAGCTTTCTTT. This codes for CASSEQDRANTEAFF.

The gene calls are TRBV4-1 and TRBJ2-3, with TRBD2 matching over 12 bases. The CDR3 consists of 16 residues. Per the germline V gene, CDR1 is MGHRA and CDR2 is YSYEKL. V lost 3 bases, J lost 3 bases, and 4 bases stayed unmatched. The CDR3 sequence: CASSHGLAGRTDTQYF. In DNA form, the CDR3 reads TGCGCCAGCAGCCACGGACTAGCGGGGCGGACAGATACGCAGTATTTT.

V gene TRBV27 combines with J gene TRBJ2-7; maybe TRBD1 (5 bases). Trimming removed 3 bases from V and 5 bases from J, with 23 bases in between. Per the germline V gene, CDR1 is MNHEY and CDR2 is SMNVEV (reference sequence). CDR3 length equals 17 residues. The CDR3 loop reads CASSLGCPRCHRNEQYF. CDR3 in DNA: TGTGCCAGCAGTTTGGGCTGCCCTAGGTGCCACAGGAACGAGCAGTACTTC.

V gene TRBV2 combines with J gene TRBJ2-3, with a weak D call TRBD2 (6 bases). Germline V gene sequence: CDR1 SNHLY, CDR2 FYNNEI. The V and J ends lost 7 bases and 4 bases respectively, with 21 bases between them. This CDR3 comprises 16 residues. The CDR3 sequence: CASTDPRDSWADTQYF. CDR3 nucleotide sequence: TGTGCCAGCACTGACCCCCGGGACTCATGGGCAGATACGCAGTATTTT.

There are a few counts of this clone. V usage is TRBV7-2 and J usage is TRBJ2-2, with D maybe TRBD2 (6 bases). The CDR3 extends over 15 amino acids. Deletions cut 1 base from V and 5 bases from J, with 11 bases between. The germline V gene encodes CDR1 SGHTA and CDR2 FQGNSA. Written as DNA, the CDR3 is TGTGCCAGCAGCTTAGGTCTAGCGCGGACCGGGGAGCTGTTTTTT. Its translation is CASSLGLARTGELFF. Looking up the rest from reference TRBV7-2 and TRBJ2-2 gives the full variable domain: GAGVSQSPSNKVTEKGKDVELRCDPISGHTALYWYRQSLGQGLEFLIYFQGNSAPDKSGLPSDRFSAERTGGSVSTLTIQRTQQEDSAVYLCASSLGLARTGELFFGEGSRLTVL.

The rearrangement joins TRBV6-5 to TRBJ2-7; 11 positions match TRBD2. Germline trimming cut 2 bases from V and 4 bases from J; bases unmatched to any gene: 4. The V gene's germline CDR1 is MNHEY and CDR2 SVGAGI. The CDR3 covers 15 residues. CDR3 coding DNA: TGTGCCAGCAGTTACCGACTAGCGGGGTTTTACGAGCAGTACTTC. As protein: CASSYRLAGFYEQYF.

This clone was observed a single time. The chain uses TRBV18 and TRBJ1-4; possibly TRBD1 for D (5 bases). The CDR3 totals 15 residues. V lost 2 bases and J lost 4, with 11 bases in between. Per the germline V gene, CDR1 is KGHSH and CDR2 is LQKENI. The CDR3 DNA reads as TGTGCCAGCTCACCAGCGGCAGGGAGTAATGAAAAACTGTTTTTT. This gives the protein CASSPAAGSNEKLFF.

The chain links TRBV2 to TRBJ1-2; D not certain. The CDR3 contains 9 residues. Germline V gene sequence: CDR1 SNHLY, CDR2 FYNNEI. Between the trimmed V and J ends, which lost 8 bases and 6 bases, there was a span of 4 bases. The DNA for the CDR3 is TGTGCCAGCGTGGATGGCTACACCTTC. It encodes CASVDGYTF.

The sample holds a few counts of this clone. CDR3 protein: CASSLTSDFNSPLHF. The CDR3 region has the DNA TGTGCCAGCAGCTTAACGTCGGACTTTAATTCACCCCTCCACTTT. The chain employs TRBV7-9 and TRBJ1-6; D gene uncertain. Looked up from germline, CDR1 is SEHNR and CDR2 is FQNEAQ (reference sequence). This CDR3 is 15 amino acids long. Deletions cut 2 bases from V and 6 bases from J, with 11 bases between.